What follows are 24 T cell receptor beta chains derived from one specimen sequenced in a study of multiple sclerosis patients with progressive multifocal leukoencephalopathy. Libraries were prepared by immunoSEQ multiplex PCR; TCRdb keeps only in-frame clonotypes and omits some of them. This table holds tens of thousands of clones, around 85% found once. Described time point: time of PML onset. The source material was PBMCs, sampled from a patient treated with natalizumab. The receptors shown here come from a woman between 25 and 40 years old with progressive multifocal leukoencephalopathy.

CDR3 region: CSGGTLAAESTETQYF. The DNA of the CDR3 is TGCAGCGGGGGAACGCTAGCGGCAGAATCGACAGAGACCCAGTACTTC. The chain has TRBV29-1 and TRBJ2-5; 7 bases are a match to TRBD2. This CDR3 contains 16 residues. CDR1 is SQVTM and CDR2 is ANQGSEA in the germline V gene. V lost 7 bases to trimming and J lost 4 bases; unmatched junction nucleotides: 18.

The chain couples TRBV19 to TRBJ1-2; TRBD1 agrees at 8 bases. Per germline, CDR1 LNHDA and CDR2 SQIVND (reference sequence). With V trimmed by 5 bases and J by 3 bases, 11 bases remained unmatched. The CDR3 contains 16 residues. The CDR3 bases are TGTGCCAGTAGTCCTAGACAGGGGCGCTGGGACTATGGCTACACCTTC. Residues: CASSPRQGRWDYGYTF.

V usage is TRBV5-5 and J usage is TRBJ1-1, with a possible D match to TRBD1 (5 bases). Trimming cost V 0 bases and J 7 bases, with 16 bases left between them. The CDR3 has 15 amino acids. Germline lookup yields CDR1 SGHKS and CDR2 YYEKEE (reference sequence). The CDR3 loop reads CASSLVVTGSSEAFF. Here the CDR3 DNA reads TGTGCCAGCAGCTTGGTTGTCACAGGTAGTAGTGAAGCTTTCTTT. Full variable domain (outside the CDR3, taken from reference TRBV5-5 and TRBJ1-1): DAGVTQSPTHLIKTRGQQVTLRCSPISGHKSVSWYQQVLGQGPQFIFQYYEKEERGRGNFPDRFSARQFPNYSSELNVNALLLGDSALYLCASSLVVTGSSEAFFGQGTRLTVV.

The chain carries TRBV5-1 and TRBJ2-7; D possibly corresponds to TRBD1 (6 bases). The V end was cut by 1 base, the J end by 5 bases, with 10 bases between. CDR1 and CDR2 (germline): SGHRS, YFSETQ. The CDR3 loop spans 13 amino acids. The CDR3 region is CASSLQGWHEQYF. The CDR3 nucleotides read TGCGCCAGCAGCTTGCAGGGGTGGCACGAGCAGTACTTC.

J is TRBJ2-5 and V is TRBV7-2; 12 bases map to TRBD2. J gave up 9 bases and V 1 base, and 12 bases lay outside the gene matches. This CDR3 is 17 amino acids long. Germline V lookup: CDR1 SGHTA, CDR2 FQGNSA. Here the CDR3 DNA reads TGTGCCAGCAGCTTAGACGCGTGGACTAGCGGGGACGTTCCCCAGTACTTC. The encoded protein is CASSLDAWTSGDVPQYF.

This rearrangement joins TRBV15 to TRBJ2-7; TRBD2 is a possible D gene (5 bases). Germline V gene sequence: CDR1 LNHNV, CDR2 YYDKDF (reference sequence). This CDR3 is 14 amino acids long. V was cut by 0 bases and J by 4 bases, with 10 bases left in between. The DNA of the CDR3 is TGTGCCACCAGCAGAGATCGAGGCGGGTACGAGCAGTACTTC. Its translation: CATSRDRGGYEQYF.

The chain has TRBV7-2 and TRBJ1-1; no reliable D call. CDR1 and CDR2 from the germline V gene are SGHTA and FQGNSA. The ends were cut back, 1 base at V and 0 bases at J, with 3 bases in the middle. The CDR3 has 13 residues. The CDR3 loop reads CASSLDVNTEAFF. The CDR3 nucleotides are TGTGCCAGCAGCTTAGATGTGAACACTGAAGCTTTCTTT.

This chain links TRBV28 with TRBJ1-5, with 10 bases matching TRBD1. V dropped 7 bases and J dropped 5; count of bases not matched to a gene: 5. This CDR3 spans 14 amino acids. Germline-derived CDR1 and CDR2 are MDHEN and SYDVKM. CDR3 in DNA: TGTGCCAGCAAGCGACAGGGGGCTCATCAGCCCCAGCATTTT. This gives the protein CASKRQGAHQPQHF.

This chain connects TRBV10-1 to TRBJ1-6; 11 bases are a match to TRBD1. Trimming at V came to 6 bases and at J to 10 bases, leaving 5 bases not matched to a gene. The CDR3 consists of 14 residues. CDR1 is WNHNN and CDR2 is SYGVQD in the germline V gene (reference sequence). For the CDR3, the DNA is TGCGCCAGCAGGCGGGGACAGGGGGACTCACCCCTCCACTTT. It translates to CASRRGQGDSPLHF.

This chain links TRBV7-9 with TRBJ2-1; no definite D call. Germline V gene lookup returns CDR1 SEHNR and CDR2 FQNEAQ (reference sequence). CDR3 length equals 12 residues. The V end was cut by 3 bases, the J end by 5 bases, with 5 bases between. The DNA for the CDR3 is TGTGCCAGCAGCTTTGGCGACAATGAGCAGTTCTTC. Translating gives CASSFGDNEQFF.

V gene TRBV28 combines with J gene TRBJ2-3; 12 bases fit TRBD2. V was clipped by 1 base and J by 6 bases; unmatched bases: 11. In germline, CDR1 is MDHEN, CDR2 SYDVKM. The CDR3 loop spans 18 amino acids. The CDR3 DNA sequence: TGTGCCAGCAGTTTATCCCCCCCCCGCGGACTAGCGGGGGATACGCAGTATTTT. This translates into CASSLSPPRGLAGDTQYF.

The chain carries TRBV30 and TRBJ2-7, with D maybe TRBD1 (6 bases). V lost 4 bases and J 6 bases, leaving 13 bases between the germline ends. Per germline, CDR1 GTSNPN and CDR2 SVGIG (reference sequence). The CDR3 is made up of 12 amino acids. The CDR3 DNA reads as TGTGCCTGGAATTACGACAGGCGCGAGCAGTACTTC. This translates into CAWNYDRREQYF.

This clone was observed a single time. The chain uses TRBV19 and TRBJ2-1; unclear D gene. V was clipped by 2 bases and J by 6 bases, with 8 bases between them. CDR3 length: 13 amino acids. Germline V gives CDR1 LNHDA, CDR2 SQIVND (reference sequence). CDR3 residues: CASSIMTVNEQFF. The DNA of the CDR3 is TGTGCCAGTAGTATAATGACCGTCAATGAGCAGTTCTTC.

This chain links TRBV18 with TRBJ2-6; D is unclear. The germline V gene has CDR1 KGHSH and CDR2 LQKENI. The ends were cut back, 3 bases at V and 4 bases at J, with 13 bases in the middle. The CDR3 contains 16 residues. CDR3 coding DNA: TGTGCCAGCTCACCCGGACGGACCTTGGGGGCCAACGTCCTGACTTTC. Protein product: CASSPGRTLGANVLTF.

This clone was seen just once. This chain uses TRBV5-1 with TRBJ2-3; D might be TRBD1 (6 bases). CDR1 and CDR2 (germline): SGHRS, YFSETQ. Trimming shortened V by 4 bases and J by 2 bases, and 14 bases separated the two germline ends. This CDR3 spans 15 amino acids. The CDR3 spells CASSDRTVTTDTQYF. The CDR3 nucleotides read TGCGCCAGCAGCGACCGGACAGTTACCACAGATACGCAGTATTTT.

The rearrangement links TRBV28 to TRBJ2-5, with TRBD2 matching over 9 bases. The CDR3 runs 15 residues. Germline trimming cut 2 bases from V and 4 bases from J; bases unmatched to any gene: 5. CDR1 is MDHEN, CDR2 SYDVKM, per germline. The CDR3 reads CASSLVGSGGETQYF. The CDR3 nucleotides are TGTGCCAGCAGTTTAGTGGGTAGCGGGGGAGAGACCCAGTACTTC.

The chain has TRBV23-1 and TRBJ2-1; tentatively, D is TRBD2 (7 bases). TRBV23-1 is placed among ORFs of uncertain function. With 0 bases removed from V and 6 bases from J, the gap between germline ends came to 12 bases. The CDR3 loop spans 15 amino acids. The CDR3 nucleotides read TGCGCCAGCAGTCAATCCGGGGGGCGGTTCAATGAGCAGTTCTTC. This encodes CASSQSGGRFNEQFF.

The chain employs TRBV9 and TRBJ1-6; D unclear. Germline lookup yields CDR1 SGDLS and CDR2 YYNGEE. The CDR3 is 14 residues long. Trimming pared 3 bases from V and 5 bases from J, leaving 9 bases between. The CDR3 DNA reads as TGTGCCAGCAGCGAATGGGTAAATAATTCACCCCTCCACTTT. Its protein product is CASSEWVNNSPLHF.

This chain connects TRBV11-2 to TRBJ2-2; 9 bases match TRBD2. The CDR3 consists of 15 residues. Germline V CDR1 and CDR2: SGHAT, FQNNGV. After removal of 6 bases from V and 5 bases from J, the junction contained 7 bases not matched to a gene. The CDR3 nucleotides are TGTGCCAGCAGAACTCCGGGACTAGCTACCGGGGAGCTGTTTTTT. Amino acid sequence: CASRTPGLATGELFF.

This clone is large. Other DNA sequences in this specimen translate into the identical CDR3. The chain joins TRBV7-6 to TRBJ2-7, with D hard to call. This CDR3 has 13 amino acids. In germline, CDR1 is SGHVS, CDR2 FNYEAQ. V was pared by 1 base and J by 4 bases, with 8 bases between. The DNA for the CDR3 is TGTGCCAGCAGCTTAGGGCCTAATTACGAGCAGTACTTC. Translating it yields CASSLGPNYEQYF.

The rearrangement links TRBV7-8 to TRBJ1-4; D is possibly TRBD1 (6 bases). Trimming took 2 bases from V and 7 from J, leaving 11 bases between them. Germline lookup yields CDR1 SGHVS and CDR2 FQNEAQ. This CDR3 comprises 14 residues. The DNA of the CDR3 is TGTGCCAGCAGCTTAAGGGGGGGCTCTGAAAAACTGTTTTTT. It encodes CASSLRGGSEKLFF.

CDR3 sequence (DNA): TGTGCCAGCAGCTTGGCGGGTAGCGGGAGGTCGGAGACCCAGTACTTC. Its translation: CASSLAGSGRSETQYF. This rearrangement joins TRBV5-8 to TRBJ2-5; TRBD2 aligns across 10 bases. The CDR3 length is 16 residues. Looked up from germline, CDR1 is SGHTS and CDR2 is YDEGEE. The junction had 7 bases not matched to a gene; V was cut back by 0 bases and J by 5 bases.

This clone turned up a few times. The rearrangement joins TRBV7-2 to TRBJ1-1; tentatively, D is TRBD1 (5 bases). CDR3 length equals 14 residues. Germline CDR1 reads SGHTA; CDR2 reads FQGNSA. Trimming pared 3 bases from V and 5 bases from J, leaving 13 bases between. The CDR3 reads CASSFPQEGTEAFF. DNA for the CDR3: TGTGCCAGCAGCTTTCCCCAGGAGGGGACTGAAGCTTTCTTT.

The V call is TRBV5-6, the J call TRBJ2-7; 9 bases line up with TRBD1. J was trimmed by 4 bases and V by 6 bases; bases with no gene match: 11. The germline V gene has CDR1 SGHDT and CDR2 YYEEEE. The CDR3 totals 15 residues. CDR3 sequence (DNA): TGTGCCAGCACCGGACTCGGGACAGGGCTATACGAGCAGTACTTC. Its translation is CASTGLGTGLYEQYF.